The present T cell receptor (beta chain) was sequenced within a study of CD8 T cells in ankylosing spondylitis. This clonotype was seen many times. Its specificity is unknown. Trimming pared 1 base from V and 0 bases from J, leaving 16 bases between. In germline, CDR1 is SGHVS, CDR2 FQNEAQ. The CDR3 runs 18 residues. Construction of TCR beta libraries was performed using quantitative 5'-RACE with molecular barcodes. MiXCR, run by TCRdb on the 5' RACE reads, gives a single entry per CDR3 protein. The data contain 330,000 or so distinct CDR3 sequences, roughly 8% of them singletons. Study results and caveats: A TCR beta motif of about eight highly homologous variants appeared characteristic of ankylosing spondylitis blood.

The V and J genes are TRBV7-8 and TRBJ1-5, with D hard to call. The TCR comes from a male donor with ankylosing spondylitis. Material: blood, either unsorted or a sorted T cell fraction (not recorded which). CDR3 in DNA: TGTGCCAGCAGCTTAGTCAGGATGTCGGACTTTAGCAATCAGCCCCAGCATTTT. Its protein product is CASSLVRMSDFSNQPQHF. The variable domain in full, completed from reference TRBV7-8 and TRBJ1-5, reads GAGVSQSPRYKVAKRGQDVALRCDPISGHVSLFWYQQALGQGPEFLTYFQNEAQLDKSGLPSDRFFAERPEGSVSTLKIQRTQQEDSAVYLCASSLVRMSDFSNQPQHFGDGTRLSIL.